This TCR beta chain was identified in a study of T cells in Graves' hyperthyroidism and ophthalmopathy. This clonotype has a count of ten or more. Its antigen is still unknown. General study points: Expanded thyroid clonotypes (above 0.001) were mostly also found in blood.

Amplified regions were TCR beta CDR3 sequences from RNA transcripts. Initially, a first-round RT-PCR of the TCR CDR3 employed the HTBI primer set. TCRdb independently ran MiXCR on the multiplex PCR reads; one entry per CDR3 protein. The sample carries nearly 250,000 distinct CDR3 sequences, roughly 15% recorded once. Germline CDR1 is DFQATT and CDR2 is SNEGSKA (reference sequence). The CDR3 consists of 12 residues. V was shortened by 6 bases and J by 2 bases, with 11 bases between the two germline ends. Inclusion characteristics of ophthalmopathy patients comprised a Clinical Activity Score of at least 3, a NOSPECS grade of at least 4, and duration under 3 months.

The TCR originated in a woman between 18 and 30 years old with Graves' ophthalmopathy. The specimen sequenced was blood. The chain recombines TRBV20-1 with TRBJ2-7; D is undetermined. The CDR3 sequence: CSALRTPYEQYF. The CDR3 DNA follows: TGCAGTGCCCTCAGGACGCCCTACGAGCAGTACTTC.